Here is one T cell receptor beta chain with its context. Its cognate antigen is unknown. The PCR ran on 60 Vbeta and 13 Jbeta primers. Here immunoSEQ multiplex PCR was the method, and the copy in TCRdb shows in-frame clones only, minus some. The table has about 82,000 clones, over 70% seen once. There are 16 residues in the CDR3. The V end was cut by 3 bases, the J end by 7 bases, with 18 bases between. Germline CDR1 and CDR2: SNHLY and FYNNEI. The sample originates from a study of cytomegalovirus exposure and HLA in healthy donors. About the study: The Caucasian-associated ancestry cluster held roughly 81% of 398 genotyped donors. Overall study results and limits: Researchers left out some V segments, among them TRBV6-2 and TRBV6-3, as indistinguishable. A later analysis showed TCR association rates differing by HLA locus, peaking at DRB1 and lowest at HLA-C. Later analysis found that TCR beta chains associated with HLA were more clonally expanded than other, equally common chains.

This TCR came from a man aged 40-50 years in good health and CMV-seropositive. Sequencing input: PBMCs. V is TRBV2 and J is TRBJ2-2; D may be TRBD1 (6 bases). Here the CDR3 reads CASSERRGRGFGELFF. CDR3 sequence (DNA): TGTGCCAGCAGTGAGCGTCGCGGCAGGGGATTCGGGGAGCTGTTTTTT.